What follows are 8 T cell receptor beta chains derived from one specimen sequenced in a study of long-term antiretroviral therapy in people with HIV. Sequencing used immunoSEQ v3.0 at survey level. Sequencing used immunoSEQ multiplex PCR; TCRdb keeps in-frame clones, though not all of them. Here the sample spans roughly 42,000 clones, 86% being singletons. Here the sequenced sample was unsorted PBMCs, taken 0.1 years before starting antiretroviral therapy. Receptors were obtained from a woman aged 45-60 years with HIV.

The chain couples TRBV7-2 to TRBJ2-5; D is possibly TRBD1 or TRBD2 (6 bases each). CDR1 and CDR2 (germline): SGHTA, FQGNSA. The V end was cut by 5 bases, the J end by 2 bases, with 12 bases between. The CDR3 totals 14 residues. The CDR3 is CASSPRRGQETQYF. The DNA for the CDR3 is TGTGCCAGCAGCCCAAGGAGGGGGCAAGAGACCCAGTACTTC.

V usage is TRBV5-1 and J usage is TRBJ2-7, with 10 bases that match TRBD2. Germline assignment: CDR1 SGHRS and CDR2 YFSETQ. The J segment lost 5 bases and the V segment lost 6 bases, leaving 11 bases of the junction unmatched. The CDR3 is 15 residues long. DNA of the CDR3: TGCGCCAGCACGAGAGCGGGGGGGACTGTTGACGAGCAGTACTTC. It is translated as CASTRAGGTVDEQYF.

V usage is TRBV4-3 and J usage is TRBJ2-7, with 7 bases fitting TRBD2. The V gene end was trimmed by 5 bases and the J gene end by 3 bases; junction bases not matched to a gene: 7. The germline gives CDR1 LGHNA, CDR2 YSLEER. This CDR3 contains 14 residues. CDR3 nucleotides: TGCGCCAGCAGCTTGAGGGCGGGGGACTACGAGCAGTACTTC. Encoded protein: CASSLRAGDYEQYF.

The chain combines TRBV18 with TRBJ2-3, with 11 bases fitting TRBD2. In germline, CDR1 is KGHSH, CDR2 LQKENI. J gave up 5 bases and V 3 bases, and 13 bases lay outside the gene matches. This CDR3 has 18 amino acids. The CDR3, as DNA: TGTGCCAGCTCACCCCTCCCTCTTAGCGGGGGGGCCGTAGATACGCAGTATTTT. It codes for CASSPLPLSGGAVDTQYF. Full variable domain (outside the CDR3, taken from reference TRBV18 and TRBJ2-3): NAGVMQNPRHLVRRRGQEARLRCSPMKGHSHVYWYRQLPEEGLKFMVYLQKENIIDESGMPKERFSAEFPKEGPSILRIQQVVRGDSAAYFCASSPLPLSGGAVDTQYFGPGTRLTVL.

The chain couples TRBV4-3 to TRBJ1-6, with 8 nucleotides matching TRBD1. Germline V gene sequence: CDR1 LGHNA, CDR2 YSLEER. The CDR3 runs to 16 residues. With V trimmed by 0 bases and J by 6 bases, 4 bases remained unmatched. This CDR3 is CASSQDRTGTNSPLHF. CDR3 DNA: TGCGCCAGCAGCCAAGATCGGACAGGGACTAATTCACCCCTCCACTTT.

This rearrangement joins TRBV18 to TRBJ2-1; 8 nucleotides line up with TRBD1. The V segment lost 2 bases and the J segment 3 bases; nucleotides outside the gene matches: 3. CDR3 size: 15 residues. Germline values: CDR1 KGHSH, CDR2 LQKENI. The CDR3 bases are TGTGCCAGCTCACCAAGGGACAGGAACTACAATGAGCAGTTCTTC. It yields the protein CASSPRDRNYNEQFF.

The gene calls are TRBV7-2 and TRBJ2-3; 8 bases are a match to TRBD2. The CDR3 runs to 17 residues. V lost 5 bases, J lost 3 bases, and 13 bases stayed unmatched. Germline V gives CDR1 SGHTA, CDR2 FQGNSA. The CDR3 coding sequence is TGTGCCAGCAGCCTGGACTGGACTAGCTATCTTACAGATACGCAGTATTTT. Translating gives CASSLDWTSYLTDTQYF.

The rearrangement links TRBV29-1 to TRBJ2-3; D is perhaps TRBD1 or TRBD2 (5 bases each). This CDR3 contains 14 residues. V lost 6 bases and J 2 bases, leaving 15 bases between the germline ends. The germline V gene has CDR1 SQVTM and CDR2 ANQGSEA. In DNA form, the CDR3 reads TGCAGCGTCAGACCGGGACCCTCCACAGATACGCAGTATTTT. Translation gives CSVRPGPSTDTQYF.